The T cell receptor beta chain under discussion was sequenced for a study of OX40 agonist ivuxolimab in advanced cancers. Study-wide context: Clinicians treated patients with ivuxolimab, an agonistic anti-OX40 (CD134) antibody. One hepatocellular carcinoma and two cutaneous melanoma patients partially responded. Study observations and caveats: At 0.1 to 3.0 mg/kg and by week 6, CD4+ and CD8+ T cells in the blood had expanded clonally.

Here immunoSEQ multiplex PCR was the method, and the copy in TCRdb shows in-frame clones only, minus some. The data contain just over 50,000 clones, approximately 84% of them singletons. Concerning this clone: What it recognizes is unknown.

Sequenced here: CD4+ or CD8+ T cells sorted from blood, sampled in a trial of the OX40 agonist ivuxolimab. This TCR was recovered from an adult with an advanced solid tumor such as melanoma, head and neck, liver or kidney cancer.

The CDR3 DNA is TGTGCCAGCAGCTTATCTTTAGCCATGTTAAACTATGGCTACACCTTC. Its translation is CASSLSLAMLNYGYTF. This chain joins TRBV7-8 and TRBJ1-2; D not certain. Trimming cost V 2 bases and J 2 bases, with 15 bases left between them. Per germline, CDR1 SGHVS and CDR2 FQNEAQ. The length of the CDR3 is 16 residues.